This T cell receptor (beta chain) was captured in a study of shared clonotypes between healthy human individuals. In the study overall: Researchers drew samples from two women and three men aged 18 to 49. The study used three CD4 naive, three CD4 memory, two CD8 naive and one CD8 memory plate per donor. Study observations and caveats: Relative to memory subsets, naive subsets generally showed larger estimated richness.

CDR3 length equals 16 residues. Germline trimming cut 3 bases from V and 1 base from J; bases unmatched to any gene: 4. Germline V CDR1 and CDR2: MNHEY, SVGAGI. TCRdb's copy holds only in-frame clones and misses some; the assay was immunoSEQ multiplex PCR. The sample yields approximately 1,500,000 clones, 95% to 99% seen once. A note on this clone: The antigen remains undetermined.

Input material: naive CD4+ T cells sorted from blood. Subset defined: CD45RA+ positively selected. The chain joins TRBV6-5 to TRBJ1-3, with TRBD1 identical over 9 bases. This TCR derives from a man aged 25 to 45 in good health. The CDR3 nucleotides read TGTGCCAGCAGTTATCTCGGGACAGGGTCTGGAAACACCATATATTTT. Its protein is CASSYLGTGSGNTIYF.